These T cell receptor beta chains were read from a single sample in a study of breast tumors, draining lymph nodes, adjacent tissues. TCRdb reprocessed the multiplex PCR reads with MiXCR, giving one entry per CDR3 protein. Of around 250,000 distinct CDR3 sequences listed, less than 40% are singletons. The sample was axillary lymph node tissue. These receptors all come from a female donor with breast cancer. Some clones in this sample may be carry-over from other donors' samples. CDR3s include the opening cysteine and the closing phenylalanine or tryptophan. The D gene is left open where the match is weak. Clone size is shown for a subset of rows, as once, few, many or a class of expanded clone.

J,D,size,V,CDR3,DNA
TRBJ2-3,-,many,TRBV18,CASSPFTDTQYF,TGTGCCAGCTCACCTTTCACAGATACGCAGTATTTT
TRBJ2-7,TRBD1,many,TRBV7-6,CASSRTDRAYEQYF,TGTGCCAGCAGCCGGACGGACAGGGCCTACGAGCAGTACTTC
TRBJ1-3,-,-,TRBV4-1,CASSQRGDYGYTIYF,TGCGCCAGCAGCCAAAGGGGAGACTATGGCTACACCATATATTTT
TRBJ2-1,-,-,TRBV28,CASSSPLKLGHEQFF,TGTGCCAGCAGTTCCCCCCTTAAGTTGGGCCATGAGCAGTTCTTC
TRBJ1-6,-,many,TRBV4-2,CASSQNSLNSPLHF,TGTGCCAGCAGCCAAAACAGCCTTAATTCACCCCTCCACTTT
TRBJ1-2,-,many,TRBV9,CASSVQGYGYTF,TGTGCCAGCAGCGTACAGGGCTATGGCTACACCTTC
TRBJ2-2,-,-,TRBV9,CASSGHSGAYTGELFF,TGTGCCAGCAGCGGACACTCTGGGGCCTACACCGGGGAGCTGTTTTTT
TRBJ1-4,TRBD1,many,TRBV6-1,CASTRDRGDEKLFF,TGTGCCAGCACCCGAGACAGGGGGGATGAAAAACTGTTTTTT
TRBJ1-2,TRBD1,many,TRBV29-1,CSVDRGHVYGYTF,TGCAGCGTTGACAGGGGGCACGTCTATGGCTACACCTTC
TRBJ2-1,TRBD1,many,TRBV9,CASSDDRGQFF,TGTGCCAGCAGCGATGACAGGGGGCAGTTCTTC
TRBJ1-1,-,-,TRBV6-6,CASSYRNTEAFF,TGTGCCAGCAGTTACAGGAACACTGAAGCTTTCTTT
TRBJ1-2,-,many,TRBV11-3,CASSLAPRYGYTF,TGTGCCAGCAGCTTGGCCCCCCGCTATGGCTACACCTTC
TRBJ2-1,TRBD2,many,TRBV14,CASSQVLAENNEQFF,TGTGCCAGCAGCCAAGTTCTAGCGGAGAACAATGAGCAGTTCTTC
TRBJ2-5,-,-,TRBV20-1,CSAAGGLETQYF,TGCAGTGCTGCTGGGGGCTTGGAGACCCAGTACTTC
TRBJ1-1,-,-,TRBV7-2,CASSSRRLSNTEAFF,TGTGCCAGCAGCTCTCGGAGGTTATCGAACACTGAAGCTTTCTTT
TRBJ2-3,-,many,TRBV12-5,CASGLEATDHLISTDTQYF,TGTGCTAGTGGTTTGGAAGCTACCGACCATCTAATTTCCACAGATACGCAGTATTTT
TRBJ2-6,TRBD1,many,TRBV6-5,CASSYSGGGGANVLTF,TGTGCCAGCAGTTACTCAGGGGGCGGTGGGGCCAACGTCCTGACTTTC
TRBJ1-1,-,once,TRBV11-2,CASSLNRASEAFF,TGTGCCAGCAGCTTGAACAGGGCCTCTGAAGCTTTCTTT
TRBJ1-2,TRBD1,-,TRBV2,CASDRTGQVPGYTF,TGTGCCAGCGACCGTACGGGACAGGTCCCTGGCTACACCTTC
TRBJ1-4,-,many,TRBV5-1,CASSSRDPGREKLFF,TGCGCCAGCAGCTCCAGGGATCCGGGCCGTGAAAAACTGTTTTTT
TRBJ2-7,TRBD1,-,TRBV20-1,CSAPGQGHEQYF,TGCAGTGCCCCGGGACAGGGACACGAGCAGTACTTC
TRBJ2-3,-,-,TRBV5-1,CASSLGDITDTQYF,TGCGCCAGCAGCTTGGGGGACATCACGGATACGCAGTATTTT
TRBJ2-1,-,many,TRBV4-2,CASNPGQTYNEQFF,TGTGCCAGCAACCCGGGACAAACTTACAATGAGCAGTTCTTC
TRBJ1-2,TRBD1,once,TRBV7-9,CASSPTGQYSGNTF,TGTGCCAGCAGCCCTACGGGACAGTACTCTGGAAACACCTTC
TRBJ1-1,-,-,TRBV11-3,CASSFRVEEAFF,TGTGCCAGCAGCTTCCGGGTGGAAGAGGCTTTCTTT
TRBJ2-5,TRBD2,few,TRBV27,CASSFRTSRLGETQYF,TGTGCCAGCAGTTTCCGGACTAGTAGATTGGGCGAGACCCAGTACTTC
TRBJ2-7,-,-,TRBV29-1,CSTSGHLKSYEQYF,TGCAGCACGTCGGGACATCTCAAATCCTACGAGCAGTACTTC
TRBJ1-2,-,many,TRBV19,CASSIAGAMGNYGYTF,TGTGCCAGTAGTATAGCAGGGGCTATGGGGAACTATGGCTACACCTTC
TRBJ2-5,-,many,TRBV20-1,CSARASQETQYF,TGCAGTGCTAGAGCTAGCCAAGAGACCCAGTACTTC
TRBJ2-1,TRBD1,many,TRBV19,CASRKDRVGYNEQFF,TGTGCCAGTAGAAAAGACAGGGTAGGCTACAATGAGCAGTTCTTC
TRBJ2-3,TRBD2,many,TRBV5-1,CASSPWTSGASSTDTQYF,TGCGCCAGCAGCCCCTGGACTAGCGGGGCTTCTAGCACAGATACGCAGTATTTT
TRBJ1-5,-,many,TRBV24-1,CATRAGSNQPQHF,TGTGCCACCAGGGCTGGTAGCAATCAGCCCCAGCATTTT
TRBJ2-1,TRBD2,many,TRBV10-3,CAISRSGGVDNEQFF,TGTGCCATCAGTCGAAGCGGGGGGGTTGACAATGAGCAGTTCTTC
TRBJ2-3,TRBD2,many,TRBV2,CASRGSGGFPDTQYF,TGTGCCAGCAGAGGCAGCGGGGGGTTTCCAGATACGCAGTATTTT
TRBJ2-5,-,many,TRBV7-2,CASSKRAGAETQYF,TGTGCCAGCAGCAAAAGGGCCGGGGCCGAGACCCAGTACTTC
TRBJ1-5,-,many,TRBV19,CASSDGYNQPQHF,TGTGCCAGTAGCGACGGCTACAATCAGCCCCAGCATTTT
TRBJ2-3,TRBD2,-,TRBV6-6,CASRTSGVSADTQYF,TGTGCCAGCAGGACTAGCGGGGTCAGTGCAGATACGCAGTATTTT